This TCR beta chain derives from a study of cytomegalovirus exposure and HLA in healthy donors (dated by TCRdb to the late 2010s). Context from the whole study: An earlier analysis of approximately 590 of the donors reported more than 250 Gb of sequence data and some 120 million unique TCR beta sequences from about 179 million T cells. An early release covering approximately 600 HLA-typed donors comprised about 300 gigabases of sequencing data and approximately 80 million unique TCR sequences. Of the 300 to 450 genotyped donors, around 81% fell in the genetic ancestry cluster associated with self-reported Caucasian donors. The study aimed to test whether signatures of past pathogen exposure could be identified by cataloging public T cell receptors. Using immunosequencing, the study profiled T cell repertoires from roughly 650 subjects and related those repertoires to cytomegalovirus serostatus. Besides the first cohort of approximately 710 subjects, a separate validation cohort made up of 120 different subjects was used. The study combined high-throughput TCR immunosequencing, statistical association of individual TCRs with disease status, and machine learning to predict cytomegalovirus infection status. In a later analysis, previously published TCR beta repertoires from 550 to 750 donors were re-analyzed and high-resolution HLA genotyping was added so that TCR occurrence patterns could be studied. In the later analysis, no new phenotypic data were used to find candidate immune exposures; instead, reliance was placed on TCR beta sequences and their occurrence across donors. To decide whether each TCR beta V gene segment behaved as functional or pseudogenic, an earlier analysis of approximately 600 of the donors relied on high-throughput TCR beta sequencing. Donor age, sex, ethnicity and CMV serostatus were compiled together with the repertoire data. Genome-wide SNP genotypes for about 55% of the 666 donors were used in a later genetic analysis, which treated that subset as a discovery cohort. All discovery cohort repertoires had been generated on a single sequencing platform. Both class I and class II loci were covered by HLA typing, at four-digit resolution. The number of typed donors differed by locus: roughly 620-630 for A, B, C, DRB1 and DQB1; approximately 540 for DQA1; 600 to 610 for DPA1; and 400 to 480 for DPB1. Because of strong linkage in the cohort, five DR-DQ haplotypes were treated as single units for association and clustering. Among about 370 genotyped donors of the cohort, an average of approximately 220,000 unique TCR beta nucleotide sequences was sequenced per donor, of which approximately 18% were non-productive. Overall study outcomes, separate from this receptor: In a later analysis, over 15,000 TCR beta sequences were associated with specific HLA alleles at a false discovery rate of 0.05. Because counts were too low, 15 to 20 rarely observed V segments, including chromosome 9 orphons, were excluded from the earlier analysis of around 640 of the donors. In an earlier analysis of some 550 of the donors, most TCR beta V segments were observed in productive rearrangements about 87% or about 30% of the time, broadly matching IMGT annotations. CMV serostatus was the only immune exposure information available for the cohort. The classifier was reported to diagnose cytomegalovirus status with high specificity and sensitivity in both the original cohort and the validation cohort. In this cohort, only TCR beta chains were sequenced, and detectable features were limited by the absence of alpha or paired-chain data. A later analysis found that TCR association rates varied across HLA loci, with DRB1 alleles showing the most associated TCRs and HLA-C alleles the fewest. Because HLA typing was unavailable for some donors at each locus, only the typed subset was used in association tests. In vitro tests confirmed that a few of the cytomegalovirus-associated TCR beta chains recognize cytomegalovirus antigens. A total of 164 TCR beta chains were listed by the study as associated with cytomegalovirus. In a later analysis, HLA-associated TCR beta chains were found to be more clonally expanded and to have lower generation probabilities than equally common non-associated chains. An association between a missense DCLRE1C variant and V-gene and J-gene trimming of TCR beta chains was found in a later genetic analysis and replicated in an independent cohort. A later analysis reported that several top co-occurrence clusters appeared linked to parvovirus B19, influenza, CMV and Epstein-Barr virus. The authors suggested that the approach could potentially be extended to other disease states and immunological phenotypes. Assigning TCR associations to individual alleles was difficult when HLA alleles, especially DR and DQ, strongly co-occurred. While some public TCRs were present in many individuals, most TCR sequences turned up only very rarely across donors. A later analysis found that most CMV-associated TCR beta chains appeared HLA-restricted, with HLA associations seemingly driven largely by CMV exposure. Correlated functional status among segregating V segments might reflect linkage disequilibrium, but an unknown experimental factor could not be ruled out. Compared with the roughly 700-donor mean, donors in an Asian-associated ancestry cluster had fewer N-insertions in productive TCRs, according to a later genetic analysis. The 87-base-pair reads could not distinguish some IMGT-functional V segments, including TRBV6-2 and TRBV6-3, so those segments were excluded. The sequencing pipeline was judged likely to have produced a cluster of highly shared sequence variants as a technical artifact. Sequencing depth was assumed to be roughly uniform across donors in the presence/absence analyses, though that assumption may not hold. A further reported finding was that TCR beta sequences accurately predicted the HLA-A and HLA-B alleles for most subjects in the first cohort.

V drops 6 bases and J drops 5 bases, leaving 16 bases in between. The germline V gene provides CDR1 SQVTM and CDR2 ANQGSEA. The CDR3 has 13 amino acids, counting the end cysteine and phenylalanine. The CDR3 DNA has 39 bases and is translated from base 1. The method was the immunoSEQ multiplex PCR assay. For the multiplex PCR, a mixture combining 60 forward primers for TCR Vbeta segments and 13 reverse primers for TCR Jbeta segments was used. Amplification of the CDR3 region of rearranged TCR beta genes was performed with a multiplex PCR assay on genomic DNA. Amplified TCR beta libraries were sequenced as 87-base-pair reads on the Illumina HiSeq System. Per the original workflow: A later analysis counted about 80 million unique TCR beta chains across the 550 to 750 repertoires, and some 12 million of these chains were shared by at least two donors. Raw reads were error-corrected and collapsed into unique sequences with a nearest-neighbor algorithm that merged closely related sequences to remove PCR and sequencing errors. V, D and J gene segments were assigned by aligning CDR3 sequences to IMGT reference sequences. Each retained sequence needed at least a six-nucleotide match to both a V gene segment and a J gene segment. Rearrangements were classified as productive when the CDR3 lacked stop codons and remained in frame with V and J, and all other rearrangements were classified as non-productive. Following IMGT convention, CDR3 was defined as the stretch from the second conserved V-encoded cysteine up to the conserved J-encoded phenylalanine. Sequences without an unambiguous match to a single V gene segment were excluded from the earlier analysis of 587 of the donors. In an earlier analysis of approximately 590 of the donors, V segments were called functional above 56.7% productive rearrangements and were called segregating when the between-donor standard deviation exceeded 5%. To diagnose cytomegalovirus status from the catalog of TCR beta chain sequences, a statistical classification framework was built. A later analysis assigned V and J genes by comparing TCR nucleotide sequences with IMGT/GENE-DB human TR gene sequences. Using the TCRdist pipeline, a later analysis assigned CDR3 sequences along with most-parsimonious VDJ recombination scenarios. A later analysis defined each TCR beta chain by its CDR3 amino acid sequence plus V-gene family, and excluded reads lacking a unique V-gene family. To address suspected cross-contamination and a sequencing artifact, a later analysis removed around 600 highly shared, low-generation-probability nucleotide sequences. In a later analysis, a clonal expansion index for each public chain was calculated from normalized within-repertoire ranks of inferred template counts. Generation probabilities in a later analysis came from a VDJ recombination model fitted to out-of-frame rearrangements, and those results were checked against IGoR. In a later analysis, hypergeometric tests were used to score TCR-TCR, TCR-HLA and TCR-CMV co-occurrence, with a repertoire-size bias correction applied to TCR pairs. A later analysis estimated false discovery rates by permuting HLA or CMV assignments 20 times. In a later analysis, co-occurring TCRs were grouped using DBSCAN, with TCRdist sequence similarity added in when clustering inside HLA-allele-positive subsets. Repertoires with fewer than 30,000 or more than 120,000 public chains, plus five repertoires with anomalous nucleotide sharing, were excluded from co-occurrence clustering. The table comes from immuneACCESS by way of TCRdb, which keeps in-frame sequences with V and J called. Part of the clones is missing from these tables; in studies checked, under half for an unresolved V gene and the rest for unknown reasons. V, J and clone size reflect that table, while D and trimming were determined from the DNA. Within this sample are around 150,000 clones, with about 80% of them counted one time only. 6.5% of the sample belongs to the ten largest clones.

With regard to this clone: Its target antigen remains unknown. Base qualities are not at hand, and no much larger clone is one base apart.

The cohort consisted of some 730 healthy bone marrow donors. At the time of sampling, every cohort member was nominally healthy, though immune exposures that went unrecorded were likely present. The donor was CMV seropositive and belonged to the group of more than 250 seropositive cohort members. A peripheral blood sample was provided by each donor, and peripheral blood mononuclear cells were used for TCR beta sequencing. Genomic DNA was extracted from the blood cell samples with the Qiagen DNeasy Blood Extraction Kit. The V and J segments used are TRBV29-1 and TRBJ1-2; the D gene is unclear. The clonotype originates from a man aged 35 to 55 in good health and CMV-seropositive. The sequenced sample consisted of PBMCs. The nucleotide sequence reads as follows: TGCAGCGTGCCCAGGACTGGAGAGTATGGCTACACCTTC. Its product reads: CSVPRTGEYGYTF.